This entry concerns a single T cell receptor beta chain. From germline, CDR1 is SGHNT and CDR2 YYREEE (reference sequence). The CDR3 totals 13 residues. V shed 4 bases and J 3 bases; nucleotides not matched to a gene: 2. These data belong to a study of technical replicates of blood from a few donors. Clones were sequenced by immunoSEQ multiplex PCR, and TCRdb holds only the in-frame ones, with some missing. The sample carries tens of thousands of clones, 95% recorded once. The genes are TRBV5-4 and TRBJ2-5, with 8 bases aligning to TRBD1. Material: T cells isolated from PBMCs. The receptor was derived from a human donor in good health. CDR3 in DNA: TGTGCCAGCAGCATGGACAGGGAAGAGACCCAGTACTTC. Amino acid sequence: CASSMDREETQYF. The whole variable domain, remainder taken from reference TRBV5-4 and TRBJ2-5, is ETGVTQSPTHLIKTRGQQVTLRCSSQSGHNTVSWYQQALGQGPQFIFQYYREEENGRGNFPPRFSGLQFPNYSSELNVNALELDDSALYLCASSMDREETQYFGPGTRLLVL.